This TCR beta chain derives from a study of cytomegalovirus exposure and HLA in healthy donors. Overall study findings and caveats: By HLA locus, TCR association rates varied in a later analysis, with DRB1 showing the most and HLA-C the fewest.

PCR employed 60 Vbeta and 13 Jbeta primers. TCRdb keeps only in-frame clones here, not all; method: immunoSEQ multiplex PCR. The sample is made up of roughly 71,000 clones, and the top ten hold less than 5.5% of it. Notes on this clone: Its antigen is not identified.

From germline, CDR1 is SGHNT and CDR2 YYREEE (reference sequence). Trimming took 4 bases from V and 8 from J, leaving 12 bases between them. The CDR3 totals 13 residues. The gene calls are TRBV5-4 and TRBJ1-4; a weak D match, TRBD1 (6 bases). The TCR was taken from a woman between 35 and 50 years old in good health and CMV-seropositive. The source material was PBMCs. The CDR3 loop reads CASSITGREKLFF. CDR3 sequence (DNA): TGTGCCAGCAGCATTACAGGGCGGGAAAAACTGTTTTTT.